This T cell receptor beta chain was identified during a study of cytotoxic CD8 clonotypes in ibrutinib-treated CLL. Overall study: Investigators reported some 24 partial and 2 complete responses; after median roughly 70 months, approximately 15 patients remained remitted and about 12 progressed.

Generated by immunoSEQ multiplex PCR, the TCRdb table keeps only in-frame clones and is missing some. The sample records 200,000 to 250,000 clones, more than 70% being singletons. This clone was detected a few times. The target antigen is unknown. Other DNA sequences in the same sample also yield this CDR3. Regarding the study as a whole: Public clonotypes were rare and shrank or held steady on treatment.

Cryopreserved PBMCs supplied about 2 micrograms of genomic DNA for TCR beta libraries. This receptor was identified in a human donor with chronic lymphocytic leukemia. The sequenced sample was PBMCs, obtained after 12 months of ibrutinib treatment.

The CDR3 DNA follows: TGCGCCAGCAGCCTATCGGGGCAGGACAATCAGCCCCAGCATTTT. Translating gives CASSLSGQDNQPQHF. The chain employs TRBV5-1 and TRBJ1-5; the D gene is possibly TRBD1 (5 bases). V lost 4 bases, J lost 3 bases, and 14 bases lay in between. This CDR3 comprises 15 residues. The germline gives CDR1 SGHRS, CDR2 YFSETQ.